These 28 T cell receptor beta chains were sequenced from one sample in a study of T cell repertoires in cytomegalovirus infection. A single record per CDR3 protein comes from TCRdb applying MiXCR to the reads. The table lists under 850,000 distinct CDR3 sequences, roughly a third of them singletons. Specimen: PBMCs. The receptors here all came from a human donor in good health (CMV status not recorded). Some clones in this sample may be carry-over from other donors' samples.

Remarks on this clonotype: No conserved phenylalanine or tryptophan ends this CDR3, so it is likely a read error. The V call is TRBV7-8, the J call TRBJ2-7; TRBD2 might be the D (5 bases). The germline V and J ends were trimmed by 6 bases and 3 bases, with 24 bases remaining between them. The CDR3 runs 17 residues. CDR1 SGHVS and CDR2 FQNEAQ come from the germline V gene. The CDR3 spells CASRNQGAASAFYEQYL. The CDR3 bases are TGTGCCAGCAGAAACCAAGGAGCGGCTAGTGCCTTCTACGAGCAGTACTTA.

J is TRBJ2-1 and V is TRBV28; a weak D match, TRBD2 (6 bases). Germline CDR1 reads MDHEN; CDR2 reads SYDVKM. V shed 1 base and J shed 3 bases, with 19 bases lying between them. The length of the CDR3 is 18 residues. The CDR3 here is CASSLYPTGGDFYNEQFF. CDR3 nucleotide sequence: TGTGCCAGCAGTTTATACCCCACCGGCGGGGACTTCTACAATGAGCAGTTCTTC.

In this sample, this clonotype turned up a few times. In nucleotides, the CDR3 is TGTGCCAGCAGTAGGGGTACATTTTTGAGGGAGCAGTACTTC. It encodes CASSRGTFLREQYF. V and J are TRBV28 and TRBJ2-7; possible D gene TRBD1, 5 bases. The germline CDR1 and CDR2 sequences are MDHEN and SYDVKM. Trimming left V 5 bases short and J 7 bases short, with 18 bases between. The CDR3 contains 14 residues.

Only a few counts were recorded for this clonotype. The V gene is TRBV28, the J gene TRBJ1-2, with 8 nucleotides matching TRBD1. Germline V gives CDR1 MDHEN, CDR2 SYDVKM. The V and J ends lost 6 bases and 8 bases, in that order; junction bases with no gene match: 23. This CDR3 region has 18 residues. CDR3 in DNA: TGTGCCAGCAGCCAGAGGGGAGCCAGGGGGCAACGATCGGGGGGCTACACCTTC. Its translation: CASSQRGARGQRSGGYTF.

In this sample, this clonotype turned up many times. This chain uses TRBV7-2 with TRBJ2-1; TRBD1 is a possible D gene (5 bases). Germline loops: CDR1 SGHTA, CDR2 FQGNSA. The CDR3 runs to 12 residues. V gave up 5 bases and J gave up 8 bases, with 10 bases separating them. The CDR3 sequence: CASSRQGDEQFF. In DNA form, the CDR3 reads TGTGCCAGCAGCCGGCAGGGTGATGAGCAGTTCTTC.

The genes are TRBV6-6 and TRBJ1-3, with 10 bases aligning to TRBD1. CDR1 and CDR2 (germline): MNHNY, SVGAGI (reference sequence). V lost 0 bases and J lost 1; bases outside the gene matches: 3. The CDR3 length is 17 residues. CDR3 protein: CASSYSGTGASGNTIYF. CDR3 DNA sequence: TGTGCCAGCAGTTACTCCGGGACAGGGGCATCTGGAAACACCATATATTTT.

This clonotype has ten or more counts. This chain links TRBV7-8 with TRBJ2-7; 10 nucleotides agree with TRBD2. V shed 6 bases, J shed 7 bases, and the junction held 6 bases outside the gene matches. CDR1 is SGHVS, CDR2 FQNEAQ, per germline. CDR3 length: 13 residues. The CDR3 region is CASRLAGEREQYF. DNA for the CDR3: TGTGCCAGCAGGCTAGCGGGAGAAAGGGAGCAGTACTTC.

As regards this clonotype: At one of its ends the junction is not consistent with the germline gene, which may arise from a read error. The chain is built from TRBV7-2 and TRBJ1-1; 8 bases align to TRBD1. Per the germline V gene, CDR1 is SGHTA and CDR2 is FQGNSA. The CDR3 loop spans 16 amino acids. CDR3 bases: TGTGCCAGCAGCCGAACAGGGGGAAATCTGAACACTGAAGCTTTATTT. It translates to CASSRTGGNLNTEALF.

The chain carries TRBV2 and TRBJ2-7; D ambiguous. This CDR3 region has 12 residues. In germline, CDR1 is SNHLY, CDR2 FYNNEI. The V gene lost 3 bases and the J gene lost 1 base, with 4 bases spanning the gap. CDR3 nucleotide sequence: TGTGCCAGCAGTGAGGTATCCTACGAGCAGTACTTC. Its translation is CASSEVSYEQYF. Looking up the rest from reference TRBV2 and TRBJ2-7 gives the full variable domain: EPEVTQTPSHQVTQMGQEVILRCVPISNHLYFYWYRQILGQKVEFLVSFYNNEISEKSEIFDDQFSVERPDGSNFTLKIRSTKLEDSAMYFCASSEVSYEQYFGPGTRLTVT.

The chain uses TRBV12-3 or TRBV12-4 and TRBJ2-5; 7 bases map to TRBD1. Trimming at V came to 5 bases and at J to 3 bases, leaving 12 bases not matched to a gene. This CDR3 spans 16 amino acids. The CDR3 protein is CASSLVTGILKETQYF. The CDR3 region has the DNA TGTGCCAGCAGTCTTGTGACAGGGATCCTCAAAGAGACCCAGTACTTC.

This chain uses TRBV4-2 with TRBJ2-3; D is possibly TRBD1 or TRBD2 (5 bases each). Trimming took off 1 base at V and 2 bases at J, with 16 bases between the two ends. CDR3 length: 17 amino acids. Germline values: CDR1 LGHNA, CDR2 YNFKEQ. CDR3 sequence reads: CASSQVQGVTPTDTQYF. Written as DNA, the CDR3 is TGTGCCAGCAGCCAAGTTCAGGGAGTGACCCCCACAGATACGCAGTATTTT.

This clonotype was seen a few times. CDR3 in DNA: TGTGCCAGCAGTTTCGAAAGCGGGGGGGCCTATCAGCCCCAGCATTTT. Protein: CASSFESGGAYQPQHF. The V and J genes are TRBV28 and TRBJ1-5; D may be TRBD1 (6 bases). In germline, CDR1 is MDHEN, CDR2 SYDVKM. With 3 bases removed from V and 5 bases from J, the gap between germline ends came to 17 bases. This CDR3 is 16 amino acids long.

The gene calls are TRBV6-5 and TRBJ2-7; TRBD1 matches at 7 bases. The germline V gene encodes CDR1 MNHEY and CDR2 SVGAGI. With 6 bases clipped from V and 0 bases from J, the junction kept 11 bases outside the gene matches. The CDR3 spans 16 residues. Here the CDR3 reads CASSPGTELSSYEQYF. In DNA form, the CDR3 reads TGTGCCAGCAGCCCTGGGACAGAATTAAGCTCCTACGAGCAGTACTTC.

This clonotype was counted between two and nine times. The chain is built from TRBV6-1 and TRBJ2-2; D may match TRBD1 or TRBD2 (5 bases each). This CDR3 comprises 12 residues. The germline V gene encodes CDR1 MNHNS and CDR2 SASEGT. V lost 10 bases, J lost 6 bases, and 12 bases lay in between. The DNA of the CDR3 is TGTGCCAACGGGGCCTGGGCCGGGGAGCTGTTTTTT. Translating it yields CANGAWAGELFF.

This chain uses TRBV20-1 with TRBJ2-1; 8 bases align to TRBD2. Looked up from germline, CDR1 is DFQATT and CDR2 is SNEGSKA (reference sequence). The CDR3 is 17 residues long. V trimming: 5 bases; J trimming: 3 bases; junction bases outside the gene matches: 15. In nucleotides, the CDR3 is TGCAGTGCTCTCTATATCCCCGAAGCGGGGGTCTACAATGAGCAGTTCTTC. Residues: CSALYIPEAGVYNEQFF.

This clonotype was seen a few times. The DNA of the CDR3 is TGCGCCAGCAGCGAGGGTAAAGAGACCCAGTACTTC. Translation: CASSEGKETQYF. The chain recombines TRBV5-1 with TRBJ2-5; TRBD2 might be the D (5 bases). In germline, CDR1 is SGHRS, CDR2 YFSETQ. With 4 bases removed from V and 3 bases from J, the gap between germline ends came to 7 bases. The CDR3 has 12 amino acids. Complete variable domain (other parts from reference TRBV5-1 and TRBJ2-5): KAGVTQTPRYLIKTRGQQVTLSCSPISGHRSVSWYQQTPGQGLQFLFEYFSETQRNKGNFPGRFSGRQFSNSRSEMNVSTLELGDSALYLCASSEGKETQYFGPGTRLLVL.

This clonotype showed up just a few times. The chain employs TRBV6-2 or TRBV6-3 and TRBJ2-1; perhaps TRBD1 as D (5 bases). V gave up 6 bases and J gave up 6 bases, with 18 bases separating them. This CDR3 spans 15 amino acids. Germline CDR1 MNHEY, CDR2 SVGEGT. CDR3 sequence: CASRGVGKVINEQFF. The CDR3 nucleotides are TGTGCCAGCAGAGGGGTGGGTAAGGTTATCAATGAGCAGTTCTTC.

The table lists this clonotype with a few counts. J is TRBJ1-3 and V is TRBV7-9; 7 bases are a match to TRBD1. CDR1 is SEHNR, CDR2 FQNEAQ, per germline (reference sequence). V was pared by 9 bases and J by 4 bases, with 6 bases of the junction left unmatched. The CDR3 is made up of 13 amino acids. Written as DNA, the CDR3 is TGTGCCAGTACAGGGGTGTACGGAAACACCATATATTTT. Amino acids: CASTGVYGNTIYF.

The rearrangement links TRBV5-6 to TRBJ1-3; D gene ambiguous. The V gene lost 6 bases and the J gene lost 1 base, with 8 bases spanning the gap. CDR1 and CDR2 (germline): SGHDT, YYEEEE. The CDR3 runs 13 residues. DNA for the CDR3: TGTGCCAGCATGTGGGGTTCTGGAAACACCATATATTTT. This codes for CASMWGSGNTIYF.

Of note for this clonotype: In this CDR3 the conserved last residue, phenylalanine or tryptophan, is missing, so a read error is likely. In nucleotides, the CDR3 is TGTGCCAGCAGCCCGGACGATGGCTACACCTTA. This gives the protein CASSPDDGYTL. The J gene is TRBJ1-2, the V gene TRBV7-6; the D is unclear. CDR1 is SGHVS, CDR2 FNYEAQ, per germline. The CDR3 has 11 residues. V lost 5 bases and J lost 6, with 7 bases in between.

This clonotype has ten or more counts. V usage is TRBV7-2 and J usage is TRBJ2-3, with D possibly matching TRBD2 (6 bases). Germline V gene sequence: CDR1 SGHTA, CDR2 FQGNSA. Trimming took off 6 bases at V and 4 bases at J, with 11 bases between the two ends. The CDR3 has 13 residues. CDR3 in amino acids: CASRPPGADTQYF. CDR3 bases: TGTGCCAGCAGGCCTCCGGGGGCAGATACGCAGTATTTT.

The DNA of the CDR3 is TGTGCCAGCAGTCCCGGACATCTCTCCAATCAGCCCCAGCATTTT. It codes for CASSPGHLSNQPQHF. The V and J genes are TRBV7-2 and TRBJ1-5, with D possibly TRBD1 on 5 matching bases. This CDR3 has 15 amino acids. V was shortened by 6 bases and J by 3 bases, with 15 bases between the two germline ends. Germline V gene lookup returns CDR1 SGHTA and CDR2 FQGNSA.

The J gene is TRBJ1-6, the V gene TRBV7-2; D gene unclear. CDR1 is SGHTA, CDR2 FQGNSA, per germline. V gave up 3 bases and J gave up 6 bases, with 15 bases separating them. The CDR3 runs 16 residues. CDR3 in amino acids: CASSFNWEPINSPLHF. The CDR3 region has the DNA TGTGCCAGCAGCTTCAACTGGGAGCCGATTAATTCACCCCTCCACTTT.

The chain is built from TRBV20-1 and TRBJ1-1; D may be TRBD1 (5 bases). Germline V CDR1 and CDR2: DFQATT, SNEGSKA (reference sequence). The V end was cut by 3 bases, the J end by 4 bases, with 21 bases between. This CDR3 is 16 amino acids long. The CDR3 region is CSARDRRRDFGTEAFF. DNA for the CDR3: TGCAGTGCTAGGGATCGGAGACGGGACTTCGGCACTGAAGCTTTCTTT.

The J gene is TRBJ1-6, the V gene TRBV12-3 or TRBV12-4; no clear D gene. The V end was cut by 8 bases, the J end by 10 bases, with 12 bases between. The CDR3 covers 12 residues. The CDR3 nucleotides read TGTGCCAGCGGCAGCCCTGGGTCACCCCTCCACTTT. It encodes CASGSPGSPLHF.

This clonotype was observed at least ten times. CDR3 bases: TGTGCCAGCAGCTTAAATTCCCAGGGCTACCCCTACGAGCAGTACTTC. This gives the protein CASSLNSQGYPYEQYF. This chain uses TRBV7-8 with TRBJ2-7; the D gene is possibly TRBD1 (5 bases). There are 16 residues in the CDR3. In germline, CDR1 is SGHVS, CDR2 FQNEAQ. Trimming stripped 2 bases from V and 2 bases from J, with 16 bases between.

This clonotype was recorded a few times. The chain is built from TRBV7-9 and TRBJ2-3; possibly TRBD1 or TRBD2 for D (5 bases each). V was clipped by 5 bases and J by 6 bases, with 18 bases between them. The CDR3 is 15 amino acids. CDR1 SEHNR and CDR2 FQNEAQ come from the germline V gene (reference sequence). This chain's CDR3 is CASSTRDESSDTQYF. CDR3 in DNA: TGTGCCAGCAGCACTCGGGACGAGAGCTCGGATACGCAGTATTTT.

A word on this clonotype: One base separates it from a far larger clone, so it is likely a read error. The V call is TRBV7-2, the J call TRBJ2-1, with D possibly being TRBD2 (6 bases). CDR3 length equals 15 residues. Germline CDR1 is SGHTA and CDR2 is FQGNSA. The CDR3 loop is CATSLGSGLYNEQFF. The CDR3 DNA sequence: TGTGCCACCAGCTTAGGTAGCGGACTTTACAATGAGCAGTTCTTC.